A selection of T cell receptor beta chains follows, all from one sample in a study of T-cell memory formation after mild COVID-19. TCRdb re-called the 5' RACE reads through MiXCR, storing one row per CDR3 protein. This repertoire shows approximately 300,000 distinct CDR3 sequences, about 15% found once; its top ten account for around 23%. The sequenced material came from PBMCs or a T cell subset sorted from them (not recorded which). The receptors here all came from a man younger than 30 who had mild COVID-19 (a few samples of this study predate the infection). Cell type and time point are not known. Both conserved end residues are part of each CDR3. D genes are given only for firm matches. Clone size is stated in some rows and not others, as once, few, many or a class when expanded.

size: .
D: .
V: TRBV7-2
J: TRBJ1-1
CDR3: CASSLVGGTGEAFF
DNA: TGTGCCAGCAGCTTAGTGGGAGGGACCGGTGAAGCTTTCTTT

size: many
D: TRBD2
V: TRBV20-1
J: TRBJ2-1
CDR3: CSARTSGGADEQFF
DNA: TGCAGTGCTAGAACCAGCGGGGGGGCGGATGAGCAGTTCTTC

size: few
D: .
V: TRBV4-1
J: TRBJ1-1
CDR3: CASSQGLRDRTLNTEAFF
DNA: TGCGCCAGCAGCCAAGGACTCCGGGACCGTACTTTGAACACTGAAGCTTTCTTT

size: .
D: TRBD2
V: TRBV4-1
J: TRBJ2-5
CDR3: CASSQRGRGLAGQETQYF
DNA: TGCGCCAGCAGCCAAAGAGGTCGAGGACTAGCGGGGCAAGAGACCCAGTACTTC

size: .
D: .
V: TRBV7-6
J: TRBJ2-7
CDR3: CASSLSSDEQYF
DNA: TGTGCCAGCAGCTTATCCAGCGACGAGCAGTACTTC

size: .
D: .
V: TRBV14
J: TRBJ2-4
CDR3: CASSQVWGLGVKNIQYF
DNA: TGTGCCAGCAGCCAGGTCTGGGGCCTGGGAGTCAAAAACATTCAGTACTTC

size: .
D: .
V: TRBV7-2
J: TRBJ1-5
CDR3: CASSLSQGSNQPQHF
DNA: TGTGCCAGCAGCTTATCCCAGGGAAGTAATCAGCCCCAGCATTTT

size: .
D: TRBD1
V: TRBV18
J: TRBJ1-6
CDR3: CASSPHRDRVNSPLHF
DNA: TGTGCCAGCTCCCCTCATCGGGACAGGGTTAATTCACCCCTCCACTTT

size: few
D: TRBD2
V: TRBV7-2
J: TRBJ2-3
CDR3: CASSYGGITDTQYF
DNA: TGTGCCAGCAGCTACGGGGGGATTACAGATACGCAGTATTTT

size: .
D: .
V: TRBV5-6
J: TRBJ1-1
CDR3: CASSTRGYTEAFF
DNA: TGTGCCAGCAGCACCAGAGGGTACACTGAAGCTTTCTTT

size: .
D: .
V: TRBV27
J: TRBJ1-2
CDR3: CASSLAGRLGGYTF
DNA: TGTGCCAGCAGTTTGGCGGGGAGGCTAGGAGGCTACACCTTC

size: many
D: .
V: TRBV18
J: TRBJ1-2
CDR3: CASSPGQWGFTF
DNA: TGTGCCAGCTCACCCGGACAGTGGGGTTTCACCTTC

size: many
D: .
V: TRBV7-2
J: TRBJ2-5
CDR3: CASSLRPSRETQYF
DNA: TGTGCCAGCAGCTTGAGGCCTAGCCGGGAGACCCAGTACTTC

size: many
D: .
V: TRBV20-1
J: TRBJ2-7
CDR3: CSARDRIASYEQYF
DNA: TGCAGTGCGCGAGACAGGATAGCCTCCTACGAGCAGTACTTC

size: .
D: TRBD1
V: TRBV11-1
J: TRBJ2-7
CDR3: CASSYDRQGAYEQYF
DNA: TGTGCCAGCAGCTACGACCGACAGGGGGCCTACGAGCAGTACTTC

size: many
D: .
V: TRBV12-3/TRBV12-4
J: TRBJ2-1
CDR3: CASSSGVYNEQFF
DNA: TGTGCCAGCAGTTCAGGGGTGTACAATGAGCAGTTCTTC

size: few
D: .
V: TRBV20-1
J: TRBJ2-2
CDR3: CSARDPRNTGELFF
DNA: TGCAGTGCTAGAGATCCCAGGAACACCGGGGAGCTGTTTTTT

size: few
D: TRBD2
V: TRBV12-3/TRBV12-4
J: TRBJ2-1
CDR3: CASSLSTSGGKFEQFF
DNA: TGTGCCAGCAGTTTATCCACTAGCGGTGGTAAATTTGAGCAGTTCTTC

size: .
D: TRBD1
V: TRBV7-9
J: TRBJ1-2
CDR3: CASSTDRAGYTF
DNA: TGTGCCAGCAGCACGGACAGGGCGGGCTACACCTTC

size: few
D: .
V: TRBV27
J: TRBJ2-1
CDR3: CASGPDRTVRNEQFF
DNA: TGTGCCAGCGGACCGGACCGGACGGTCAGGAATGAGCAGTTCTTC

size: .
D: TRBD1
V: TRBV4-1
J: TRBJ1-1
CDR3: CASSPTGAGNTEAFF
DNA: TGCGCCAGCAGCCCGACAGGGGCTGGGAACACTGAAGCTTTCTTT

size: .
D: .
V: TRBV7-6
J: TRBJ2-1
CDR3: CASRGDRSNEQFF
DNA: TGTGCCAGCCGTGGGGACCGGAGCAATGAGCAGTTCTTC

size: many
D: .
V: TRBV2
J: TRBJ2-3
CDR3: CASRATSDSTDTQYF
DNA: TGTGCCAGCAGGGCTACGTCGGATAGCACAGATACGCAGTATTTT

size: .
D: .
V: TRBV5-1
J: TRBJ1-1
CDR3: CASSVVPGQFSEAFF
DNA: TGCGCCAGCAGCGTGGTTCCCGGACAGTTTTCTGAAGCTTTCTTT

size: .
D: TRBD2
V: TRBV6-5
J: TRBJ2-1
CDR3: CASSYSSGGVNEQFF
DNA: TGTGCCAGCAGTTACTCTAGCGGGGGGGTCAATGAGCAGTTCTTC

size: many
D: .
V: TRBV27
J: TRBJ2-1
CDR3: CASAQGRNEQFF
DNA: TGTGCCAGCGCCCAGGGTCGTAATGAGCAGTTCTTC

size: few
D: .
V: TRBV20-1
J: TRBJ2-1
CDR3: CSARVVLERSYNEQFF
DNA: TGCAGTGCTAGAGTGGTACTCGAGAGGTCCTACAATGAGCAGTTCTTC

size: many
D: TRBD2
V: TRBV10-2
J: TRBJ2-3
CDR3: CASRLAGGADTQYF
DNA: TGCGCCAGCAGACTAGCGGGGGGGGCGGATACGCAGTATTTT

size: .
D: TRBD2
V: TRBV30
J: TRBJ2-1
CDR3: CAWERGPGFSEQFF
DNA: TGTGCCTGGGAGCGGGGGCCGGGGTTTTCCGAGCAGTTCTTC

size: .
D: .
V: TRBV5-1
J: TRBJ2-7
CDR3: CASSSQLEQYF
DNA: TGCGCCAGCAGCTCGCAGCTCGAGCAGTACTTC

size: .
D: .
V: TRBV7-2
J: TRBJ1-2
CDR3: CASSLDRTGYTF
DNA: TGTGCCAGCAGCTTGGATAGGACAGGCTACACCTTC

size: few
D: TRBD1
V: TRBV12-3/TRBV12-4
J: TRBJ2-3
CDR3: CASSFGQAADTQYF
DNA: TGTGCCAGCAGTTTCGGACAGGCGGCAGATACGCAGTATTTT

size: few
D: .
V: TRBV5-1
J: TRBJ1-4
CDR3: CASSLVAGDDEKLFF
DNA: TGCGCCAGCAGCTTGGTTGCAGGGGATGATGAAAAACTGTTTTTT

size: many
D: .
V: TRBV12-3/TRBV12-4
J: TRBJ2-5
CDR3: CASSLGVTQYF
DNA: TGTGCCAGCAGTCTGGGGGTGACCCAGTACTTC

size: .
D: TRBD2
V: TRBV6-2/TRBV6-3
J: TRBJ2-1
CDR3: CASSRYLAGGGAEQFF
DNA: TGTGCCAGCAGTCGCTATTTAGCGGGGGGCGGAGCTGAGCAGTTCTTC

size: few
D: .
V: TRBV2
J: TRBJ2-3
CDR3: CASSGLQSLGSDTQYF
DNA: TGTGCCAGCAGTGGACTTCAGAGCTTGGGGTCAGATACGCAGTATTTT

size: .
D: .
V: TRBV7-2
J: TRBJ2-5
CDR3: CASSFQGHETQYF
DNA: TGTGCCAGCAGCTTTCAGGGCCACGAGACCCAGTACTTC

size: few
D: .
V: TRBV5-1
J: TRBJ2-2
CDR3: CASSSDGNTGELFF
DNA: TGCGCCAGCAGCTCGGACGGGAACACCGGGGAGCTGTTTTTT

size: few
D: TRBD1
V: TRBV29-1
J: TRBJ1-1
CDR3: CSVATFYRGAEAFF
DNA: TGCAGCGTTGCTACTTTTTACAGGGGGGCTGAAGCTTTCTTT

size: .
D: .
V: TRBV3-1
J: TRBJ1-2
CDR3: CASSQVGIGYTF
DNA: TGTGCCAGCAGCCAAGTTGGAATTGGCTACACCTTC